Listed below are T cell receptor beta chains from one sample, sequenced in a study of CD8 T cells in ankylosing spondylitis. Using its own MiXCR run on the 5' RACE reads, TCRdb lists one record per CDR3 protein. The table includes about 840,000 distinct CDR3 sequences, over 9.5% detected once. Sequencing was done on a sample of blood, either unsorted or a sorted T cell fraction (not recorded which). The receptors were sampled from a male donor with ankylosing spondylitis. Both conserved end residues are part of each CDR3. D genes are given only for firm matches. Not every row has a clone size; where given, it reads once, few, many or a size class.

v_gene	abundance	j_gene	d_gene	len	CDR3nt	CDR3aa
TRBV20-1	-	TRBJ1-4	-	14	TGCAGTGCTAGAGATCGACGGGTACGTGAAAAACTGTTTTTT	CSARDRRVREKLFF
TRBV12-3/TRBV12-4	-	TRBJ1-3	TRBD1	13	TGTGCCAGCACCCAAAGAACAGGGGTCACCATATATTTT	CASTQRTGVTIYF
TRBV5-1	-	TRBJ2-5	-	13	TGCGCCAGCAGCTCGGAGGGGAGGGAGACCCAGTACTTC	CASSSEGRETQYF
TRBV24-1	few	TRBJ2-5	-	15	TGTGCCACCAGTGATTTTGTACAGGGCCGGGAGACCCAGTACTTC	CATSDFVQGRETQYF
TRBV20-1	-	TRBJ1-5	TRBD1	12	TGCAGTGTACGGACAGGCCGTCAGCCCCAGCATTTT	CSVRTGRQPQHF
TRBV2	few	TRBJ1-1	TRBD1	14	TGTGCCAGCAGGGACAGGGGGTTTCAGGATGAAGCTTTCTTT	CASRDRGFQDEAFF
TRBV20-1	few	TRBJ1-2	-	14	TGCAGTGCCACGGGACATATCGCTAACTATGGCTACACCTTC	CSATGHIANYGYTF
TRBV4-2	-	TRBJ2-1	-	15	TGTGCCAGCAGGCGCGGGTCTAGCTCCTACAATGAGCAGTTCTTC	CASRRGSSSYNEQFF
TRBV20-1	few	TRBJ2-7	TRBD1	12	TGCAGTGGCGACAGGGTGTCCTACGAGCAGTACTTC	CSGDRVSYEQYF
TRBV5-1	few	TRBJ2-1	TRBD2	17	TGCGCCAGCAGCCCGCCGGGGACTAGCGGGAGCATCCATGAGCAGTTCTTC	CASSPPGTSGSIHEQFF
TRBV5-1	-	TRBJ1-1	-	15	TGCGCCAGCAGCCCCACCCCCGGGGGAACCACTGAAGCTTTCTTT	CASSPTPGGTTEAFF
TRBV15	-	TRBJ2-2	TRBD1	16	TGTGCCACCAGCAGGGACAGGGGGTACCGAGGTGGGGAGCTGTTTTTT	CATSRDRGYRGGELFF
TRBV20-1	-	TRBJ2-3	TRBD2	15	TGCAGTGGAGAAGGCAGTGGACTAGCCGGAGATACGCAGTATTTT	CSGEGSGLAGDTQYF
TRBV5-5	few	TRBJ2-1	TRBD1	15	TGTGCCAGCATCTACAGGGGGCAATCCTACAATGAGCAGTTCTTC	CASIYRGQSYNEQFF
TRBV20-1	once	TRBJ1-5	TRBD1	14	TGCAGTGTTAGCAGGGGGCGACCTAATCAGCCCCAGCATTTT	CSVSRGRPNQPQHF
TRBV12-3/TRBV12-4	-	TRBJ2-7	-	16	TGTGCCAGCAGTTTAGCGACTTACACGCGTAACCACGAGCAGTACTTC	CASSLATYTRNHEQYF
TRBV20-1	many	TRBJ2-1	TRBD1	14	TGCAGTGAGCGTGTTTGGACAGGCCTCAATGAGCAGTTCTTC	CSERVWTGLNEQFF
TRBV5-6	once	TRBJ2-7	TRBD2	15	TGTGCCAGCTGCACCGGGACTAGCGGGAGAGACGAGCAGTACTTC	CASCTGTSGRDEQYF
TRBV2	few	TRBJ1-5	TRBD1	15	TGTGCCAGCAGGTCCGGGACAGGGAACGGACAGCCCCAGCATTTT	CASRSGTGNGQPQHF
TRBV5-1	many	TRBJ1-6	TRBD1	15	TGCGCCAGCAGCTATCGAGGACAGGGACGCTCACCCCTCCACTTT	CASSYRGQGRSPLHF
TRBV4-3	-	TRBJ2-3	TRBD1	15	TGCGCCAGCAGCTATAACAGGGGAGACACAGATACGCAGTATTTT	CASSYNRGDTDTQYF
TRBV29-1	many	TRBJ1-2	-	13	TGCAGCCTCGAAAATCCGGGGGACTATGGCTACACCTTC	CSLENPGDYGYTF
TRBV10-3	-	TRBJ2-3	TRBD1	13	TGTGCCATCAAGGGACAGGGCACAGATACGCAGTATTTT	CAIKGQGTDTQYF
TRBV28	few	TRBJ2-5	TRBD2	16	TGTGCCAGCAGTCCTGCTAGCGGGGGGGTCGGGGAGACCCAGTACTTC	CASSPASGGVGETQYF
TRBV20-1	-	TRBJ2-1	-	17	TGCAGTGCTAGAGTTGCACGCGGAGACAGCTCCTACAATGAGCAGTTCTTC	CSARVARGDSSYNEQFF
TRBV20-1	-	TRBJ2-1	-	16	TGCAGTGCGGGGGCAGGGGGGGGCTTAGGTTACGATGAGCAGTTCTTC	CSAGAGGGLGYDEQFF
TRBV7-2	-	TRBJ2-1	-	17	TGTGCCAGCAGCCCCCTTGGGCTAGAGTTCTCCTACAATGAGCAGTTCTTC	CASSPLGLEFSYNEQFF
TRBV10-3	many	TRBJ2-5	-	12	TGTGCCATCGGGGGGGCGGGAGAGACCCAGTACTTC	CAIGGAGETQYF